Listed here is a single TCR beta chain. What it binds is unknown. V lost 7 bases to trimming and J lost 7 bases, with 10 bases between them. The CDR3 spans 12 residues. Germline lookup yields CDR1 MDHEN and CDR2 SYDVKM. The sample is drawn from a study of cytomegalovirus exposure and HLA in healthy donors. Study-level information: Genetic ancestry analysis placed about 84% of the 398 donors that were genotyped in the Caucasian-associated cluster.

The PCR employed 60 Vbeta primers together with 13 Jbeta primers. Repertoires were generated with immunoSEQ multiplex PCR, while TCRdb's copy carries only in-frame clones and drops some. The data contain about 35,000 clones, approximately 90% of them singletons. Study findings and constraints: Most observed TCR sequences were rare, whereas some public TCRs were detected in many donors.

Sequenced input: PBMCs. The rearrangement uses TRBV28 and TRBJ2-2, with TRBD2 as a possible D gene (5 bases). The receptor's source is a woman aged 18 to 35 in good health and CMV-seronegative. DNA for the CDR3: TGTGCCAGCATGTTAGCGTACGGGGAGCTGTTTTTT. This encodes CASMLAYGELFF.